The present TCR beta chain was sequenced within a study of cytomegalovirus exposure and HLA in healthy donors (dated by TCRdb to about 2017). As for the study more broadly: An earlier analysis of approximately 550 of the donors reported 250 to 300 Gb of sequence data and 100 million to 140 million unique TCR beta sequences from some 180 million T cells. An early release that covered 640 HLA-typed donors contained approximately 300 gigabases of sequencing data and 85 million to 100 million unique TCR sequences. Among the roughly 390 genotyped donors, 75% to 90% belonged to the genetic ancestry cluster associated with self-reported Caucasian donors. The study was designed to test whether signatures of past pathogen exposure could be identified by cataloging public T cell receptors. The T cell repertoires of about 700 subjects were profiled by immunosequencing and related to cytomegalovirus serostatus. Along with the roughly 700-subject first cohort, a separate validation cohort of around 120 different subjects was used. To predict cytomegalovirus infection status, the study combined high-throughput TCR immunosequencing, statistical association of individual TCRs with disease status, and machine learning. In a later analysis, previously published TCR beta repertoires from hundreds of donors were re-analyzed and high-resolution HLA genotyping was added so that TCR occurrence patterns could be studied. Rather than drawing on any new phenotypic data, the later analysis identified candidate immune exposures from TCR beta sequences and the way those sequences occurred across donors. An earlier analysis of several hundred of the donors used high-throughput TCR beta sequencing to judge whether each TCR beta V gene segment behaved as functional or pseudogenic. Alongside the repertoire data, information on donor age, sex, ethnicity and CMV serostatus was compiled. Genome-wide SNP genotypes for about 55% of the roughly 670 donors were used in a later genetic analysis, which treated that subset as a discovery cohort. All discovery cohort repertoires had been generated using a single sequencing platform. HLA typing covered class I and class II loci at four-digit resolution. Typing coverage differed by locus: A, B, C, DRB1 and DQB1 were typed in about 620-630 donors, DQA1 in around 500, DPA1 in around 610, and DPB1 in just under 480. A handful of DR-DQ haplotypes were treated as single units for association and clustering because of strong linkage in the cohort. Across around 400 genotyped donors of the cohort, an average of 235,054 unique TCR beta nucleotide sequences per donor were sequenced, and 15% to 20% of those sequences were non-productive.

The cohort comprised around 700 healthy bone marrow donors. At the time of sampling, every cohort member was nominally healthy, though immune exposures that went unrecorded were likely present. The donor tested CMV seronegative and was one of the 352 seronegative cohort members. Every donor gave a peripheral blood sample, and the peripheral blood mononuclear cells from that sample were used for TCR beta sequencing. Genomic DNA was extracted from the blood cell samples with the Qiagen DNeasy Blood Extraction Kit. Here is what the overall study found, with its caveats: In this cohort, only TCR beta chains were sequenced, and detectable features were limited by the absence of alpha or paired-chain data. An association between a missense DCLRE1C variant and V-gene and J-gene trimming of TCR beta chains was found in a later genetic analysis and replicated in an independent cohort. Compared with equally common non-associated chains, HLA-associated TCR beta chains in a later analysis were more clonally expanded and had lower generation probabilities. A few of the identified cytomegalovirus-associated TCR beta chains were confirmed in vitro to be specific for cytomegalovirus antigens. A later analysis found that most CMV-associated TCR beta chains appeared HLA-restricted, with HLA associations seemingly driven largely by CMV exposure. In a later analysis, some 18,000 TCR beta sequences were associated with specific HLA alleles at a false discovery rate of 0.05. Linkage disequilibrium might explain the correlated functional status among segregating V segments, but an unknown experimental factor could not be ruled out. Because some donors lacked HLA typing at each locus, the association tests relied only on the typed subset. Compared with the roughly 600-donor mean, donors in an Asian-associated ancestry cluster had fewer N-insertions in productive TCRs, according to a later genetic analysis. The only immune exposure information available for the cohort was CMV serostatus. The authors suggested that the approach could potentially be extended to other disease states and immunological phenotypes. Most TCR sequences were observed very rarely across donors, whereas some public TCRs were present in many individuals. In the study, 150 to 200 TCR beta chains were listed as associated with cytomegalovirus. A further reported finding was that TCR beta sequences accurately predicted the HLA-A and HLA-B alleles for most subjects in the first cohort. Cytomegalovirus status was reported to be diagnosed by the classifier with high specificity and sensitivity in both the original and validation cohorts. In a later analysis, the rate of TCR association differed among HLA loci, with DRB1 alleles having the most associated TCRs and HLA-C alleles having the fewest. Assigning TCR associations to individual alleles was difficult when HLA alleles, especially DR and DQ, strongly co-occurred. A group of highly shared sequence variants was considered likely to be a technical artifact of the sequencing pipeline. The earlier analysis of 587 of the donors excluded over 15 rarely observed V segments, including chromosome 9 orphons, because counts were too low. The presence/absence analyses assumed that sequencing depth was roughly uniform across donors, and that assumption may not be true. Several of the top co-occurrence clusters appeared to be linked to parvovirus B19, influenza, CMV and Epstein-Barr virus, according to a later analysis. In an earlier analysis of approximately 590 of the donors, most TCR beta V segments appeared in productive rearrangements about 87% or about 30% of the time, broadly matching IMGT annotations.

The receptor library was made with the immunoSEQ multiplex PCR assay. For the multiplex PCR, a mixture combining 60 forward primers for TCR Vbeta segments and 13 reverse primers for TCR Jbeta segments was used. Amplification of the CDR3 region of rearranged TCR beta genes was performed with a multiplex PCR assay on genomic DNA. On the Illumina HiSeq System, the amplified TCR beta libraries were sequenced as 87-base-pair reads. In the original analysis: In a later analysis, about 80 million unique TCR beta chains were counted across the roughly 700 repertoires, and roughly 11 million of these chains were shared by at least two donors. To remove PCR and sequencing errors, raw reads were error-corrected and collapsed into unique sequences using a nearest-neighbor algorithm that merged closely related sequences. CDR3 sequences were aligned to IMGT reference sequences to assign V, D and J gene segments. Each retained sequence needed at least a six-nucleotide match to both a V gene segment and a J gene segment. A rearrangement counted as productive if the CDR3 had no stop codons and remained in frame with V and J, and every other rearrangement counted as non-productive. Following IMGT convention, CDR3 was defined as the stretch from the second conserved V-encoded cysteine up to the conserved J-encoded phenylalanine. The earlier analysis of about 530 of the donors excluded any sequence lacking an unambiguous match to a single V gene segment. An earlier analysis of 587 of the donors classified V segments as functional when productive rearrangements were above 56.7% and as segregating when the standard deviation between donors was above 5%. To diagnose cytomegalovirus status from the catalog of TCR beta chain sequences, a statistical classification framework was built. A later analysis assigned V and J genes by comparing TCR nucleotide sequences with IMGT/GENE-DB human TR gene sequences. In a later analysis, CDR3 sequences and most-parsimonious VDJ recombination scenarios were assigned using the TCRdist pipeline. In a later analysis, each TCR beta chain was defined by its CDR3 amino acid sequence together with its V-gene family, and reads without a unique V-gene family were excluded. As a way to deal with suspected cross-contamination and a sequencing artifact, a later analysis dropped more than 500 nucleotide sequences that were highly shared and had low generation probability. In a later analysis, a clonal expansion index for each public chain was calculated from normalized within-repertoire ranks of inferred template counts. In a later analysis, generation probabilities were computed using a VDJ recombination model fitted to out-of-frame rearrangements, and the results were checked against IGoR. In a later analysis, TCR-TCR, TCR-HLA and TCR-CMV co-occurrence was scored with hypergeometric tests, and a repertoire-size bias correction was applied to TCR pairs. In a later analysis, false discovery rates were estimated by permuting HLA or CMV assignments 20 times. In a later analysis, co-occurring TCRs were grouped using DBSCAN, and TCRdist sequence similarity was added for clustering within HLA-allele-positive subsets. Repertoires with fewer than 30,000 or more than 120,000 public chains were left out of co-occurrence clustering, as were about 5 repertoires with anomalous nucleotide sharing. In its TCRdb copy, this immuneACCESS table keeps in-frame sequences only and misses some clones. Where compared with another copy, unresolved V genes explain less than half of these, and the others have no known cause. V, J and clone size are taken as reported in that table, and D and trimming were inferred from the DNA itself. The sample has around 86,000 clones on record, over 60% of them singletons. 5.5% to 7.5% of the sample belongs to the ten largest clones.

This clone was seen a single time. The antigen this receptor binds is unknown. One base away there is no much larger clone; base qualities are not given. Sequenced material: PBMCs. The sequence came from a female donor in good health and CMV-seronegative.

The DNA reads as follows: TGTGCCAGCACCTTCGGGACAGGGGGTCTTCAGCCCCAGCATTTT. It is translated as CASTFGTGGLQPQHF. The V and J segments used are TRBV6-1 and TRBJ1-5, with TRBD1 identical over 11 junction bases. V is trimmed back by 7 bases and J by 6 bases, and the junction contains 8 bases that no gene match accounts for. The CDR3 has 15 amino acids, counting the end cysteine and phenylalanine. Of all the DNA, just the CDR3 is kept, 45 bases in frame from base 1. CDR1 and CDR2 are drawn from the germline V gene: MNHNS, SASEGT.